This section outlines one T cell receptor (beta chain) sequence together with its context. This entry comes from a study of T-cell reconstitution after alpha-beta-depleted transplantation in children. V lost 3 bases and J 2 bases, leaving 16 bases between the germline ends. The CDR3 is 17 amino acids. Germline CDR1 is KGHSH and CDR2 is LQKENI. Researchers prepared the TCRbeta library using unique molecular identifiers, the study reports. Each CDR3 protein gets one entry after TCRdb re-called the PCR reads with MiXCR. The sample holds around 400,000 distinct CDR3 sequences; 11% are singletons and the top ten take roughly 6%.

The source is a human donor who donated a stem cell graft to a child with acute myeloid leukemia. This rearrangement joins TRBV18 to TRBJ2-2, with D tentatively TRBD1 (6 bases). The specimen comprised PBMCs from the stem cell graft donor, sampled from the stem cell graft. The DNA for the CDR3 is TGTGCCAGCTCACCCCGTACTCAGGGACAAAACACCGGGGAGCTGTTTTTT. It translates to CASSPRTQGQNTGELFF.